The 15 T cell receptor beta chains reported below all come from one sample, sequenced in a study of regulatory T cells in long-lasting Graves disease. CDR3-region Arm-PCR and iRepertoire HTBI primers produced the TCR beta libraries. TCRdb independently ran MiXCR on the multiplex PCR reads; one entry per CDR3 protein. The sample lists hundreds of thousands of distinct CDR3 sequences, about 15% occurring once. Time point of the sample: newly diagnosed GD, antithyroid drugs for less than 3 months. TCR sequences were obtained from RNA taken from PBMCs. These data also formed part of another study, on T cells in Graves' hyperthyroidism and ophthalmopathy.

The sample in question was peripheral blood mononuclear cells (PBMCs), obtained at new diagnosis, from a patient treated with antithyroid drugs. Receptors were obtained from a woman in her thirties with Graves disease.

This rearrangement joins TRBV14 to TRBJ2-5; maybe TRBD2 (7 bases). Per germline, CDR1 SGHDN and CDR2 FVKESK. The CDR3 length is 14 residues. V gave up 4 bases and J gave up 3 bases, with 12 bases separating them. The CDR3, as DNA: TGTGCCAGCAGCCCGGGGGGCGTTGAAGAGACCCAGTACTTC. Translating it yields CASSPGGVEETQYF. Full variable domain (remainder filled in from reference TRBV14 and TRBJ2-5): EAGVTQFPSHSVIEKGQTVTLRCDPISGHDNLYWYRRVMGKEIKFLLHFVKESKQDESGMPNNRFLAERTGGTYSTLKVQPAELEDSGVYFCASSPGGVEETQYFGPGTRLLVL.

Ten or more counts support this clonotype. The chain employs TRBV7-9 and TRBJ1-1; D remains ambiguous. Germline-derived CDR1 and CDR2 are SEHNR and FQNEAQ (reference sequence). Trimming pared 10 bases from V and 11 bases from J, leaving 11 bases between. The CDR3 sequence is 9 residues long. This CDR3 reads CATGVEAFF. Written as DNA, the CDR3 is TGTGCCACCGGAGTGGAGGCTTTCTTT.

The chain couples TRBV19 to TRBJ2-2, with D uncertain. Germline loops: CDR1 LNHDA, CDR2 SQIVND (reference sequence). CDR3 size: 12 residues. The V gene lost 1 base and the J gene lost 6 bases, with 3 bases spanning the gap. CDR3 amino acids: CASSIVAGELFF. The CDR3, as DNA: TGTGCCAGTAGTATAGTGGCCGGGGAGCTGTTTTTT.

CDR3 residues: CASVAGGPSTGELFF. DNA of the CDR3: TGCGCCAGCGTAGCGGGAGGGCCGTCCACCGGGGAGCTGTTTTTT. V and J are TRBV10-2 and TRBJ2-2; 11 positions agree with TRBD2. The CDR3 runs to 15 residues. Germline CDR1 is WSHSY and CDR2 is SAAADI. Losses at the gene ends were 8 bases for V and 4 bases for J; bases not matched to a gene: 6.

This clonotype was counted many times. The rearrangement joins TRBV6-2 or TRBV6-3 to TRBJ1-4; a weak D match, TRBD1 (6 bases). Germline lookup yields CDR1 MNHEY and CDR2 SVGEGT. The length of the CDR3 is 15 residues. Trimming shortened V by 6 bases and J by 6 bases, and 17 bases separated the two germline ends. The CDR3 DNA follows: TGTGCCAGCAGCCCCCAACAGGGACTGGATGAAAAACTGTTTTTT. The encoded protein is CASSPQQGLDEKLFF.

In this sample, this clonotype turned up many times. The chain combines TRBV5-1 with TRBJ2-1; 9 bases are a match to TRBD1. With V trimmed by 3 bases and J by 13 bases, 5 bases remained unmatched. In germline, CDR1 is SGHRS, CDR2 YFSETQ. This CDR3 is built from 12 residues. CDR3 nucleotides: TGCGCCAGCAGCTCAACAGGGGGCATACAGTTCTTC. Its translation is CASSSTGGIQFF. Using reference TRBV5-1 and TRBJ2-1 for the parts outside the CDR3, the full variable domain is KAGVTQTPRYLIKTRGQQVTLSCSPISGHRSVSWYQQTPGQGLQFLFEYFSETQRNKGNFPGRFSGRQFSNSRSEMNVSTLELGDSALYLCASSSTGGIQFFGPGTRLTVL.

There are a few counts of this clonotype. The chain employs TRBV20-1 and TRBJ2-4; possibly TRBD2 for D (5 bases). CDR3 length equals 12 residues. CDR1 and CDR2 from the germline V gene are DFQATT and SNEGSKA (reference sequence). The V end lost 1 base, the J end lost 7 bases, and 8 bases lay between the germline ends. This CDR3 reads CSARVPGNIQYF. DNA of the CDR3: TGCAGTGCTAGAGTACCGGGGAACATTCAGTACTTC.

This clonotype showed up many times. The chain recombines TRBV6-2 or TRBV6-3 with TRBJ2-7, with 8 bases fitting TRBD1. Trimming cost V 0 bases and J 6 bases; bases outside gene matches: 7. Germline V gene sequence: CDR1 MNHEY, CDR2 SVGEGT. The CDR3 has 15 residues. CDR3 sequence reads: CASSYSWTGTGEQYF. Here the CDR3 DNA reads TGTGCCAGCAGTTACTCGTGGACAGGGACCGGCGAGCAGTACTTC.

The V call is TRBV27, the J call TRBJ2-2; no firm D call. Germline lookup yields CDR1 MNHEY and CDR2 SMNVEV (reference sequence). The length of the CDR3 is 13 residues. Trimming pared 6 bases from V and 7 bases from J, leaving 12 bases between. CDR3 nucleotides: TGTGCCAGCAGGGATACTCCGGGCGGGGAGCTGTTTTTT. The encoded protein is CASRDTPGGELFF.

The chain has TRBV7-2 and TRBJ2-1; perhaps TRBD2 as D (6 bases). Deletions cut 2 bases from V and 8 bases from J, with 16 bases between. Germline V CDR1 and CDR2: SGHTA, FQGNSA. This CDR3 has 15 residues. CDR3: CASSLSGSSGDEQFF. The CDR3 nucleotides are TGTGCCAGCAGCTTATCCGGGAGTAGTGGGGATGAGCAGTTCTTC.

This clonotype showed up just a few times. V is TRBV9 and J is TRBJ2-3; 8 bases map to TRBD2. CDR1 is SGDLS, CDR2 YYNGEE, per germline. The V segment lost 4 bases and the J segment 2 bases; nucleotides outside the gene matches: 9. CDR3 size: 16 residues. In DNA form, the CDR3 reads TGTGCCAGCAGCCTCGGGAGTAGCGGGAACACAGATACGCAGTATTTT. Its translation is CASSLGSSGNTDTQYF.

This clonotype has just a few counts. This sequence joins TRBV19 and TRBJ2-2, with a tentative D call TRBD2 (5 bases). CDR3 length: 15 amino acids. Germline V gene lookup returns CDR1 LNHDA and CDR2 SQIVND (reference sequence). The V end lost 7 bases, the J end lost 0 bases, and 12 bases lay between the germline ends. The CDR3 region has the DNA TGTGCCAGTATCAGGACTGCTTCGAACACCGGGGAGCTGTTTTTT. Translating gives CASIRTASNTGELFF.

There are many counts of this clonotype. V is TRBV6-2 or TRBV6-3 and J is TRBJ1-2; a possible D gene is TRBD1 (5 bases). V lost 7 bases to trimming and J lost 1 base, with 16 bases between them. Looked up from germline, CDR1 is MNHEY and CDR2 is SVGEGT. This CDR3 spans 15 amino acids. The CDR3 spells CASIVTGAINYGYTF. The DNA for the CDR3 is TGTGCCAGCATTGTTACCGGGGCTATTAACTATGGCTACACCTTC.

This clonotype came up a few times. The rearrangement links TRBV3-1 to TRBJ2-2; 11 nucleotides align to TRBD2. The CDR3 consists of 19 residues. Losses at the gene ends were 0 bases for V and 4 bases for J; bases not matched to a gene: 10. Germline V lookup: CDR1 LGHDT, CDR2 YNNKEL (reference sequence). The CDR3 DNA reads TGTGCCAGCAGCCAAGATCGTTTCCTAGCGGGAGGTACCACCGGGGAGCTGTTTTTT. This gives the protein CASSQDRFLAGGTTGELFF.

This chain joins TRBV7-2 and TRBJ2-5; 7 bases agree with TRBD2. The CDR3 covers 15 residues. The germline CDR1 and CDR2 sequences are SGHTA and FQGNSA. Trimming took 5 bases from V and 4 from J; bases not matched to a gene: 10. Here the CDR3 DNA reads TGTGCCAGCAGCGCTTCCCTTGCGGGAGTAGAGACCCAGTACTTC. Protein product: CASSASLAGVETQYF. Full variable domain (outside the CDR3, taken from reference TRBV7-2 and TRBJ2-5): GAGVSQSPSNKVTEKGKDVELRCDPISGHTALYWYRQSLGQGLEFLIYFQGNSAPDKSGLPSDRFSAERTGGSVSTLTIQRTQQEDSAVYLCASSASLAGVETQYFGPGTRLLVL.